The 11 T cell receptor beta chains reported below all come from one sample, sequenced in a study of CD8 T cells in ankylosing spondylitis. TCRdb reanalysed the 5' RACE reads using MiXCR and keeps one entry per CDR3 protein. Of nearly 350,000 distinct CDR3 sequences listed, over 12% are singletons. Sequencing input: blood, either unsorted or a sorted T cell fraction (not recorded which). Every receptor here comes from a male donor with ankylosing spondylitis or in good health (not recorded which).

This chain uses TRBV10-3 with TRBJ2-1; the D is unclear. This CDR3 region has 13 residues. Germline CDR1 is ENHRY and CDR2 is SYGVKD. V gave up 10 bases and J gave up 1 base, with 11 bases separating them. The CDR3 spells CATSALSYNEQFF. The CDR3 DNA reads as TGTGCCACCTCCGCTTTATCCTACAATGAGCAGTTCTTC.

This clonotype was counted between two and nine times. The CDR3 protein is CASSLTRPVEQYF. The CDR3 bases are TGTGCCAGCAGCTTAACCCGCCCGGTCGAGCAGTACTTC. The rearrangement uses TRBV11-2 and TRBJ2-7; D not resolved. V was trimmed by 2 bases and J by 6 bases, leaving 11 bases between them. The CDR3 runs 13 residues. CDR1 is SGHAT and CDR2 is FQNNGV in the germline V gene.

This clonotype was detected many times. V usage is TRBV7-2 and J usage is TRBJ2-3; TRBD2 agrees at 13 bases. CDR1 is SGHTA, CDR2 FQGNSA, per germline. The junction had 3 bases not matched to a gene; V was cut back by 3 bases and J by 0 bases. The CDR3 runs 17 residues. DNA for the CDR3: TGTGCCAGCAGCTTGGGACTAGCGGGGCGAAGCACAGATACGCAGTATTTT. Amino acids: CASSLGLAGRSTDTQYF.

This clonotype was counted at least ten times. This chain connects TRBV6-1 to TRBJ1-2, with D perhaps TRBD1 (6 bases). The CDR3 runs 14 residues. Trimming shortened V by 4 bases and J by 6 bases, and 15 bases separated the two germline ends. Looked up from germline, CDR1 is MNHNS and CDR2 is SASEGT. CDR3 nucleotide sequence: TGTGCCAGCAGTGGGACAGCCGCGAGGGATGGCTACACCTTC. It yields the protein CASSGTAARDGYTF.

The chain recombines TRBV20-1 with TRBJ2-2; 7 bases are a match to TRBD2. Germline loops: CDR1 DFQATT, CDR2 SNEGSKA (reference sequence). This CDR3 is built from 14 residues. V trimming: 4 bases; J trimming: 1 base; junction bases outside the gene matches: 3. The CDR3: CSANGGRNTGELFF. Here the CDR3 DNA reads TGCAGTGCTAACGGCGGGAGGAACACCGGGGAGCTGTTTTTT.

On this clonotype itself: One end of the junction varies from germline; a read error may be responsible. DNA of the CDR3: TGTGCCACCAGCAAAGTCCCGGGTTATGGAAATACGCAGTATTTT. Translating gives CATSKVPGYGNTQYF. The V call is TRBV3-1, the J call TRBJ2-3; unclear D gene. Germline V lookup: CDR1 LGHDT, CDR2 YNNKEL (reference sequence). The CDR3 spans 15 residues.

There are a few counts of this clonotype. The chain carries TRBV2 and TRBJ2-3; possibly TRBD2 for D (5 bases). With 4 bases removed from V and 2 bases from J, the gap between germline ends came to 13 bases. The germline CDR1 and CDR2 sequences are SNHLY and FYNNEI. The CDR3 contains 15 residues. The CDR3 DNA reads as TGTGCCAGCAGTGGAGGGTGGGTTGACACAGATACGCAGTATTTT. It codes for CASSGGWVDTDTQYF.

The chain carries TRBV12-3 or TRBV12-4 and TRBJ2-1; the match to TRBD1 covers 10 bases. The CDR3 consists of 17 residues. The J segment lost 1 base and the V segment lost 5 bases, leaving 8 bases of the junction unmatched. CDR3 region: CASSTRTGGPSYNEQFF. CDR3 DNA: TGTGCCAGCAGTACCAGGACAGGGGGTCCTTCCTACAATGAGCAGTTCTTC.

Only a few counts were recorded for this clonotype. As DNA, the CDR3 is TGCAGTGCACCGCTGGGCACAGATACGCAGTATTTT. Its protein product is CSAPLGTDTQYF. The chain links TRBV20-1 to TRBJ2-3; D gene unclear. The V end lost 6 bases, the J end lost 1 base, and 8 bases lay between the germline ends. The CDR3 is 12 amino acids. Germline V lookup: CDR1 DFQATT, CDR2 SNEGSKA (reference sequence).

This clonotype was seen repeatedly, ten times or more. V and J are TRBV5-1 and TRBJ2-4, with D possibly being TRBD1 (5 bases). Between the trimmed V and J ends, which lost 2 bases and 6 bases, there was a span of 9 bases. The CDR3 consists of 13 residues. CDR1 is SGHRS and CDR2 is YFSETQ in the germline V gene. The DNA of the CDR3 is TGCGCCAGCAGCTTTAATCAGGGAAACATTCAGTACTTC. This encodes CASSFNQGNIQYF.

The sample holds a few counts of this clonotype. The genes are TRBV3-1 and TRBJ2-7, with TRBD2 matching 11 bases. Germline CDR1 and CDR2: LGHDT and YNNKEL (reference sequence). The CDR3 has 14 amino acids. V was clipped by 3 bases and J by 6 bases; unmatched bases: 4. The CDR3 DNA sequence: TGTGCCAGCAGCCACGGGACTAGCGGTAGCGAGCAGTACTTC. The encoded protein is CASSHGTSGSEQYF.